The clone carrying this TCR beta chain has only a few counts. Its antigen is not identified. Possible read error: a much larger clone is one base away. RNA transcripts yielded amplified TCR beta CDR3 regions. HTBI primers were used for first-round RT-PCR of the TCR CDR3. A single record per CDR3 protein comes from TCRdb applying MiXCR to the multiplex PCR reads. The sample lists 300,000 to 350,000 distinct CDR3 sequences, roughly 15% occurring once. This sample is part of a study of T cells in Graves' hyperthyroidism and ophthalmopathy. The study's findings and limits: In blood, most of the thyroid clonotypes expanded above 0.001 were also present.

V was clipped by 5 bases and J by 4 bases, with 19 bases between them. The CDR3 consists of 16 residues. Germline V lookup: CDR1 PRHDT, CDR2 FYEKMQ (reference sequence). The specimen sequenced was blood. The receptor was isolated from a man younger than 40 with Graves' hyperthyroidism. The genes are TRBV13 and TRBJ2-3; tentative D call: TRBD2 (6 bases). CDR3 DNA: TGTGCCAGCAGCCCGCGGGAACTCCACCACCCAGATACGCAGTATTTT. Residues: CASSPRELHHPDTQYF.